Shown below are 14 T cell receptor beta chains from a single sample sequenced in a study of CD4 T cell repertoires and nickel (dated by TCRdb to about 2020). Library method: RT-PCR. Sequencing used an Illumina MiSeq. The public reads were reprocessed in TCRdb via fastp at Q25 and MiXCR, keeping in-frame beta chains. Records with the same CDR3 protein are collapsed into one entry carrying the most frequent genes and DNA. The sample records a few hundred distinct CDR3 sequences, approximately 71% of which are singletons. Of the sample, approximately 8% falls within the top ten clones. Sequencing used CD4+ T cells from blood, not recorded whether cultured. The receptors here all came from a human donor in a nickel allergy study, with or without nickel allergy (not recorded which). It is not recorded whether this sample comes from one donor or several.

This chain connects TRBV7-2 to TRBJ2-3; D gene ambiguous. CDR3 length equals 14 residues. Trimming stripped 1 base from V and 0 bases from J, with 5 bases between. In germline, CDR1 is SGHTA, CDR2 FQGNSA. The CDR3 reads CASSLVTSTDTQYF. CDR3 nucleotides: TGTGCCAGCAGCTTAGTGACTAGCACAGATACGCAGTATTTT.

The V and J genes are TRBV5-1 and TRBJ1-4; 7 nucleotides match TRBD1. The CDR3 totals 15 residues. After removal of 4 bases from V and 7 bases from J, the junction contained 10 bases not matched to a gene. The germline gives CDR1 SGHRS, CDR2 YFSETQ. CDR3 nucleotides: TGCGCCAGCAGCCTACACGACAGGGCCCGTGAAAAACTGTTTTTT. Amino acids: CASSLHDRAREKLFF.

The V call is TRBV5-4, the J call TRBJ1-2; tentatively, D is TRBD1 (5 bases). Looked up from germline, CDR1 is SGHNT and CDR2 is YYREEE (reference sequence). CDR3 length: 15 amino acids. The V end was cut by 4 bases, the J end by 8 bases, with 21 bases between. The CDR3 region is CASSPRDRISQGYTF. DNA of the CDR3: TGTGCCAGCAGCCCCAGGGACCGGATATCTCAGGGCTACACCTTC.

This clonotype has just one count. The rearrangement joins TRBV5-4 to TRBJ1-1; 7 bases agree with TRBD1. V shed 3 bases and J 3 bases; nucleotides not matched to a gene: 8. Germline V gives CDR1 SGHNT, CDR2 YYREEE (reference sequence). The CDR3 runs 15 residues. The CDR3 loop is CASSWGGRGDTEAFF. In DNA form, the CDR3 reads TGTGCCAGCAGCTGGGGAGGCAGGGGGGACACTGAAGCTTTCTTT. The whole variable domain, remainder taken from reference TRBV5-4 and TRBJ1-1, is ETGVTQSPTHLIKTRGQQVTLRCSSQSGHNTVSWYQQALGQGPQFIFQYYREEENGRGNFPPRFSGLQFPNYSSELNVNALELDDSALYLCASSWGGRGDTEAFFGQGTRLTVV.

This chain connects TRBV15 to TRBJ2-5; 8 bases are shared with TRBD2. Per the germline V gene, CDR1 is LNHNV and CDR2 is YYDKDF (reference sequence). The CDR3 has 15 amino acids. After removal of 1 base from V and 9 bases from J, the junction contained 10 bases not matched to a gene. This chain's CDR3 is CATSRVSGVNWAQYF. In DNA, the CDR3 is TGTGCCACCAGCAGAGTTAGCGGGGTTAATTGGGCCCAGTACTTC.

This clonotype was detected only a few times. This chain joins TRBV7-2 and TRBJ2-5; the match to TRBD1 covers 7 bases. In germline, CDR1 is SGHTA, CDR2 FQGNSA. CDR3 length equals 15 residues. The J segment lost 2 bases and the V segment lost 5 bases, leaving 8 bases of the junction unmatched. CDR3 nucleotide sequence: TGTGCCAGCAGCAAAGACAGGGAGACGCAAGAGACCCAGTACTTC. As protein: CASSKDRETQETQYF. The variable domain in full, with the rest retrieved from reference TRBV7-2 and TRBJ2-5, is GAGVSQSPSNKVTEKGKDVELRCDPISGHTALYWYRQSLGQGLEFLIYFQGNSAPDKSGLPSDRFSAERTGGSVSTLTIQRTQQEDSAVYLCASSKDRETQETQYFGPGTRLLVL.

The chain joins TRBV27 to TRBJ2-5; D is ambiguous. The CDR3 is made up of 15 amino acids. V was clipped by 5 bases and J by 2 bases, with 15 bases between them. Germline V gene lookup returns CDR1 MNHEY and CDR2 SMNVEV (reference sequence). In DNA form, the CDR3 reads TGTGCCAGCAGTCCTCCGGGCAGCCGACAAGAGACCCAGTACTTC. The encoded protein is CASSPPGSRQETQYF.

The chain combines TRBV29-1 with TRBJ1-1; D is possibly TRBD1 (5 bases). Germline lookup yields CDR1 SQVTM and CDR2 ANQGSEA. V gave up 5 bases and J gave up 5 bases, with 18 bases separating them. The CDR3 consists of 14 residues. The CDR3 spells CSVPSGQHRTEAFF. CDR3 in DNA: TGCAGCGTTCCCTCTGGACAACATAGGACTGAAGCTTTCTTT.

This rearrangement joins TRBV5-1 to TRBJ1-5; D uncertain. The germline V gene encodes CDR1 SGHRS and CDR2 YFSETQ. V was clipped by 5 bases and J by 5 bases, with 2 bases between them. The CDR3 contains 10 residues. In DNA form, the CDR3 reads TGCGCCAGCAGGGATCAGCCCCAGCATTTT. Translating gives CASRDQPQHF.

The CDR3 reads CASSYETGATTDTQYF. The CDR3 DNA follows: TGTGCCAGCAGTTACGAGACAGGGGCCACAACAGATACGCAGTATTTT. This rearrangement joins TRBV6-2 or TRBV6-3 to TRBJ2-3, with 8 positions matching TRBD1. CDR3 length equals 16 residues. CDR1 is MNHEY, CDR2 SVGEGT, per germline. The V gene end was trimmed by 2 bases and the J gene end by 3 bases; junction bases not matched to a gene: 7.

The chain has TRBV5-4 and TRBJ2-2; D possibly uses TRBD1 or TRBD2 (5 bases each). V was shortened by 0 bases and J by 3 bases, with 9 bases between the two germline ends. Germline CDR1 and CDR2: SGHNT and YYREEE (reference sequence). The CDR3 is 15 amino acids. CDR3 sequence: CASSLAGGHTGELFF. DNA for the CDR3: TGTGCCAGCAGCTTGGCTGGGGGTCACACCGGGGAGCTGTTTTTT.

The CDR3 region is CAISESQGATDTQYF. The CDR3 bases are TGTGCCATCAGTGAGTCCCAGGGGGCGACGGATACGCAGTATTTT. The rearrangement links TRBV10-3 to TRBJ2-3; TRBD1 agrees at 8 bases. Germline V CDR1 and CDR2: ENHRY, SYGVKD. The CDR3 sequence is 15 residues long. J was trimmed by 6 bases and V by 0 bases; bases with no gene match: 5.

This clonotype was observed a few times. CDR3 nucleotide sequence: TGTGCCAGCAGTTTTGCACCCACTATTTCGTACTATGGCTACACCTTC. Translation gives CASSFAPTISYYGYTF. J is TRBJ1-2 and V is TRBV12-3 or TRBV12-4; no clear D. The CDR3 covers 16 residues. V gave up 3 bases and J gave up 3 bases, with 17 bases separating them.

The chain uses TRBV24-1 and TRBJ2-4, with D perhaps matching TRBD2 (6 bases). CDR1 and CDR2 from the germline V gene are KGHDR and SFDVKD. This CDR3 has 13 amino acids. V was cut by 7 bases and J by 0 bases, with 6 bases left in between. The CDR3 reads CATSGGAKNIQYF. The CDR3 nucleotides read TGTGCCACCAGCGGGGGAGCCAAAAACATTCAGTACTTC.